These 7 T cell receptor beta chains were sequenced from one sample in a study of blood T cell repertoires in COVID-19. The protocol was immunoSEQ multiplex PCR, while the TCRdb copy is restricted to in-frame clones and leaves out a portion. The sample shows fewer than 650,000 clones, 70% to 90% of them seen only once. Sequenced input: peripheral blood. The source of these receptors is a woman aged 50 to 60 with COVID-19, enrolled during active disease.

This sequence joins TRBV6-5 and TRBJ1-2, with TRBD1 identical over 9 bases. This CDR3 has 13 amino acids. With 2 bases clipped from V and 8 bases from J, the junction kept 3 bases outside the gene matches. The germline V gene has CDR1 MNHEY and CDR2 SVGAGI. The CDR3 DNA sequence: TGTGCCAGCAGTTACGGACAGGGGAGAGGCTACACCTTC. Translated, it gives CASSYGQGRGYTF.

The chain employs TRBV5-1 and TRBJ1-6; TRBD1 is a possible D gene (6 bases). Trimming cost V 3 bases and J 8 bases, with 18 bases left between them. From germline, CDR1 is SGHRS and CDR2 YFSETQ. CDR3 size: 16 residues. CDR3 amino acids: CASSSGTTYTDSPLHF. The CDR3 bases are TGCGCCAGCAGCTCAGGGACAACATACACCGATTCACCCCTCCACTTT.

The CDR3 sequence is CSASTPGDRQGGYTF. CDR3 nucleotides: TGCAGTGCTAGTACCCCGGGGGACAGGCAGGGCGGCTACACCTTC. The chain uses TRBV20-1 and TRBJ1-2; 8 bases fit TRBD1. V was pared by 3 bases and J by 8 bases, with 14 bases of the junction left unmatched. This CDR3 has 15 amino acids. Germline V gene sequence: CDR1 DFQATT, CDR2 SNEGSKA (reference sequence).

The chain carries TRBV5-4 and TRBJ1-2; TRBD1 agrees at 12 bases. Germline V gene data show CDR1 as SGHNT and CDR2 as YYREEE (reference sequence). The J segment lost 13 bases and the V segment lost 4 bases, leaving 8 bases of the junction unmatched. The CDR3 totals 13 residues. The CDR3 nucleotides are TGTGCCAGCAGCGAAGGGACAGGGGGCGCTAGCACCTTC. Its protein product is CASSEGTGGASTF.

The rearrangement links TRBV12-3 or TRBV12-4 to TRBJ1-2; no clear D gene. Trimming took 6 bases from V and 6 from J, leaving 14 bases between them. The CDR3 is 13 residues long. The CDR3 loop reads CASSPRVSHGYTF. The CDR3 DNA sequence: TGTGCCAGCAGCCCCCGGGTCTCTCATGGCTACACCTTC.

This clone was picked up one time. V usage is TRBV18 and J usage is TRBJ2-7; D is uncertain. The germline V and J ends were trimmed by 2 bases and 6 bases, with 11 bases remaining between them. The V gene's germline CDR1 is KGHSH and CDR2 LQKENI. CDR3 size: 13 residues. In DNA form, the CDR3 reads TGTGCCAGCTCACCAGATTTAACAGCCGAGCAGTACTTC. Protein product: CASSPDLTAEQYF.

V gene TRBV6-5 combines with J gene TRBJ1-4; 8 positions agree with TRBD1. Per the germline V gene, CDR1 is MNHEY and CDR2 is SVGAGI. The J segment lost 3 bases and the V segment lost 5 bases, leaving 2 bases of the junction unmatched. The CDR3 runs to 14 residues. CDR3 in amino acids: CASSKQGANEKLFF. Written as DNA, the CDR3 is TGTGCCAGCAGTAAACAGGGGGCTAATGAAAAACTGTTTTTT.